This TCR beta chain originates from a study of human T cells and chemical hapten exposure. A remark on this clonotype: The antigen remains unidentified.

Study-level findings and limits: Sensitizing to DPC left TCRs with a frequency above 1 in 1000 unaltered.

This CDR3 has 13 residues. CDR1 is SQVTM and CDR2 is ANQGSEA in the germline V gene. Trimming took off 7 bases at V and 7 bases at J, with 16 bases between the two ends. This sample's time point: patch test 3, about 24 weeks after DPC sensitization. Treatment given: therapeutic diphenylcyclopropenone sensitization with weekly scalp DPC. Whole blood, unfractionated, served as the material for total RNA extraction. TCRdb redid the calling of the RACE reads with MiXCR, one entry per CDR3 protein. The data contain about 76,000 distinct CDR3 sequences, 10% to 15% of them singletons. This sequence was found in a woman in her 50s with alopecia areata. Some clones in this sample may be carry-over from other donors' samples. The specimen comprised whole blood, sampled in connection with sensitization to the hapten diphenylcyclopropenone (DPC). The V call is TRBV29-1, the J call TRBJ1-4; no clear D. The CDR3 is CSDTHHPSEKLFF. The CDR3 DNA follows: TGCAGCGATACACATCACCCGAGTGAAAAACTGTTTTTT.